Listed below are T cell receptor beta chains from one sample, sequenced in a study of T cells in Graves' hyperthyroidism and ophthalmopathy. TCRdb analysed the multiplex PCR reads with MiXCR anew, one entry per CDR3 protein. The sample includes about 570,000 distinct CDR3 sequences, roughly 46% of them seen just once. Material for sequencing was peripheral blood or thyroid tissue (not recorded which). The receptors were sampled from an adult woman with Graves' disease, either hyperthyroidism or ophthalmopathy (not recorded which). The CDR3 runs from the conserved cysteine through the conserved F or W. D genes are given only for firm matches. The listing skips clone size in some rows; elsewhere it reads once, few, many or a size class.

clone_size	d_call	v_call	cdr3_length	j_call	cdr3_aa	cdr3_nt
many	.	TRBV6-5	13	TRBJ2-2	CASSYSGPGELFF	TGTGCCAGCAGTTACTCCGGGCCCGGGGAGCTGTTTTTT
.	.	TRBV2	12	TRBJ1-2	CASSKDNYGYTF	TGTGCCAGCAGTAAAGACAACTATGGCTACACCTTC
.	.	TRBV7-3	14	TRBJ1-2	CASSPSHVGGSHTF	TGTGCCAGCAGCCCCTCTCACGTGGGGGGAAGCCACACCTTC
many	.	TRBV6-1	13	TRBJ2-5	CASSGGPLRTQYF	TGTGCCAGCAGTGGGGGGCCCTTGAGGACCCAGTACTTC
.	.	TRBV15	12	TRBJ2-5	CATSRGTGTQYF	TGTGCCACCAGTCGGGGCACAGGGACCCAGTACTTC
.	TRBD1	TRBV7-4	16	TRBJ1-1	CASSRRVLGQGTEAFF	TGTGCCAGCAGCCGACGCGTGCTTGGACAGGGCACTGAAGCTTTCTTT
many	.	TRBV20-1	15	TRBJ1-5	CSARSPQRGNQPQHF	TGCAGTGCCAGGTCCCCTCAGAGGGGCAATCAGCCCCAGCATTTT
.	TRBD1	TRBV20-1	15	TRBJ2-5	CSARASGGFQETQYF	TGCAGTGCTAGAGCGTCAGGGGGTTTCCAAGAGACCCAGTACTTC
many	.	TRBV2	11	TRBJ1-4	CATSVRKDLFF	TGTGCCACCTCGGTGCGGAAGGACCTGTTTTTT
many	TRBD2	TRBV12-3/TRBV12-4	15	TRBJ2-5	CASSPLLANQETQYF	TGTGCCAGCAGTCCGCTACTAGCGAACCAAGAGACCCAGTACTTC
.	.	TRBV7-9	14	TRBJ1-2	CASSLGTFLYGYTF	TGTGCCAGCAGCTTAGGAACCTTTCTCTACGGCTACACCTTC
.	TRBD1	TRBV19	15	TRBJ1-1	CASSTSNNRGFEAFF	TGTGCCAGTAGTACCTCCAACAACAGGGGATTCGAAGCTTTCTTT
.	.	TRBV2	13	TRBJ1-2	CASSEWANYGYTF	TGTGCCAGCAGTGAGTGGGCAAATTATGGCTACACCTTC
.	.	TRBV29-1	13	TRBJ1-1	CSANWGQNTEAFF	TGCAGCGCTAACTGGGGACAGAACACTGAAGCTTTCTTT
.	TRBD1	TRBV5-4	15	TRBJ1-6	CASSVGQGDLSPLHF	TGTGCCAGCAGCGTGGGACAGGGCGATTTGTCACCCCTCCACTTC
many	.	TRBV7-8	15	TRBJ1-5	CASSPGRPSNQPQHF	TGTGCCAGCAGCCCCGGCAGACCGAGCAATCAGCCCCAGCATTTT
.	.	TRBV18	14	TRBJ1-5	CASSPGAGYQPQHF	TGTGCCAGCTCACCAGGGGCTGGATACCAGCCCCAGCATTTT
.	.	TRBV7-9	14	TRBJ1-5	CASSLEHGSEPQHF	TGTGCCAGCAGCTTAGAACACGGCTCTGAGCCCCAGCATTTT
.	TRBD1	TRBV29-1	12	TRBJ2-7	CSVAGTGGRQYF	TGCAGCGTTGCCGGGACAGGGGGCCGCCAGTACTTC
.	.	TRBV7-2	14	TRBJ2-7	CASSFPGDSYEQYF	TGTGCCAGCAGCTTCCCAGGCGATTCCTACGAGCAGTACTTC
many	TRBD1	TRBV7-6	16	TRBJ1-2	CASSHGQGVPNYGYTF	TGTGCCAGCAGCCATGGACAGGGGGTTCCTAACTATGGCTACACCTTC
.	.	TRBV12-3/TRBV12-4	14	TRBJ1-1	CASSPTGPLGEAFF	TGTGCCAGCAGTCCTACAGGCCCCCTGGGTGAAGCTTTCTTT
.	TRBD2	TRBV18	18	TRBJ2-7	CASSRGVAGGESSYEQYF	TGTGCCAGCTCACGAGGAGTAGCGGGAGGGGAGAGCTCCTACGAGCAGTACTTC
.	TRBD2	TRBV7-9	15	TRBJ2-1	CASRRTSGSYNEQFF	TGTGCCAGCAGAAGGACTAGCGGGTCCTACAATGAGCAGTTCTTC
many	.	TRBV7-3	16	TRBJ2-6	CASSPSPGSGANVLTF	TGTGCCAGCAGCCCAAGCCCAGGGTCTGGGGCCAACGTCCTGACTTTC
many	.	TRBV13	18	TRBJ1-3	CASSRPTTTGISGNTIYF	TGTGCCAGCAGCCGACCAACCACCACAGGGATCTCTGGAAACACCATATATTTT
once	.	TRBV29-1	11	TRBJ2-2	CSVPDAGELFF	TGCAGCGTTCCTGACGCCGGGGAGCTGTTTTTT
.	TRBD1	TRBV2	17	TRBJ1-6	CASSERQGFSYNSPLHF	TGTGCCAGCAGCGAAAGACAGGGATTCTCCTATAATTCACCCCTCCACTTT
.	.	TRBV5-1	14	TRBJ2-7	CASSNGAQIYEQYF	TGCGCCAGCAGTAACGGGGCTCAGATCTACGAGCAGTACTTC
many	.	TRBV9	15	TRBJ2-5	CASSVSPGRQETQYF	TGTGCCAGCAGCGTGTCCCCGGGTCGGCAAGAGACCCAGTACTTC
many	TRBD1	TRBV5-1	15	TRBJ2-7	CASSGSGGRSYEQYF	TGCGCCAGCAGCGGGTCAGGGGGCCGATCCTACGAGCAGTACTTC
.	TRBD2	TRBV29-1	14	TRBJ2-7	CSVGGLAGKYEQYF	TGCAGCGTGGGGGGACTAGCGGGAAAGTACGAGCAGTACTTC
.	TRBD1	TRBV7-2	13	TRBJ1-1	CASSSGQGLGAFF	TGTGCCAGCAGCTCCGGACAGGGTCTAGGGGCTTTCTTT
.	.	TRBV6-1	13	TRBJ1-1	CASSPVMNTEAFF	TGTGCCAGCAGTCCAGTCATGAACACTGAAGCTTTCTTT
.	.	TRBV5-1	15	TRBJ1-1	CASSPDPGRRTEAFF	TGCGCCAGCAGCCCGGACCCAGGCCGGCGAACTGAAGCTTTCTTT
few	.	TRBV4-1	14	TRBJ2-7	CASSHLQGGYEQYF	TGCGCCAGCAGCCACCTACAGGGGGGGTACGAGCAGTACTTC
.	.	TRBV5-1	15	TRBJ1-2	CASSPDPGPNYGYTF	TGCGCCAGCAGCCCGGATCCGGGTCCGAACTATGGCTACACCTTC
many	TRBD1	TRBV28	14	TRBJ2-5	CASSRGQGIETQYF	TGTGCCAGCAGTCGAGGACAGGGAATTGAGACCCAGTACTTC
.	.	TRBV25-1	16	TRBJ1-3	CASSEVPSYSGNTIYF	TGTGCCAGCAGTGAAGTCCCCAGCTACTCTGGAAACACCATATATTTT
.	.	TRBV7-9	13	TRBJ2-7	CASSQQVPYEQYF	TGTGCCAGCAGCCAACAGGTCCCCTACGAGCAGTACTTC
many	.	TRBV10-3	14	TRBJ1-5	CAISEGRGTQPQHF	TGTGCCATCAGTGAGGGTAGGGGTACTCAGCCCCAGCATTTT
many	.	TRBV20-1	13	TRBJ1-5	CSASSGSNQPQHF	TGCAGTGCCTCCAGTGGAAGCAATCAGCCCCAGCATTTT
many	.	TRBV10-1	11	TRBJ2-5	CASLNRETQYF	TGCGCCAGCTTGAATCGGGAGACCCAGTACTTC
many	.	TRBV29-1	13	TRBJ1-4	CSVLKGQSEKLFF	TGCAGCGTATTGAAGGGGCAGAGTGAAAAACTGTTTTTT